Following are 25 T cell receptor beta chains from one sample sequenced in a study of shared clonotypes between healthy human individuals. Only in-frame clones appear in the TCRdb table, and some are missing; sequencing was by immunoSEQ multiplex PCR. The sample has about 1.4 million clones, roughly 96% seen once; the top ten hold 1.2%. The specimen was naive CD4+ T cells sorted from blood. Specified subset: CD45RA+ positively selected. These TCRs come from a young man in good health.

V usage is TRBV5-1 and J usage is TRBJ2-1; D gene unclear. The CDR3 contains 13 residues. Trimming shortened V by 0 bases and J by 5 bases, and 6 bases separated the two germline ends. From germline, CDR1 is SGHRS and CDR2 YFSETQ. This chain's CDR3 is CASSLEANNEQFF. The CDR3, as DNA: TGCGCCAGCAGCTTGGAAGCCAACAATGAGCAGTTCTTC.

This chain connects TRBV19 to TRBJ1-2; the D is unclear. CDR1 and CDR2 from the germline V gene are LNHDA and SQIVND (reference sequence). Trimming shortened V by 7 bases and J by 4 bases, and 10 bases separated the two germline ends. CDR3 length: 12 residues. The CDR3: CASKDSSYGYTF. CDR3 nucleotides: TGTGCCAGTAAGGACTCAAGCTATGGCTACACCTTC.

V is TRBV2 and J is TRBJ2-2; D is uncertain. Germline V gives CDR1 SNHLY, CDR2 FYNNEI. The CDR3 is made up of 13 amino acids. V lost 1 base and J 6 bases, leaving 6 bases between the germline ends. The CDR3: CASSEVGSGELFF. The DNA for the CDR3 is TGTGCCAGCAGTGAAGTCGGGTCCGGGGAGCTGTTTTTT.

The chain recombines TRBV7-2 with TRBJ2-3; 8 bases map to TRBD2. Trimming removed 5 bases from V and 5 bases from J; junction bases left unmatched: 12. Germline loops: CDR1 SGHTA, CDR2 FQGNSA. CDR3 size: 16 residues. This CDR3 reads CASSQFPERELDTQYF. The CDR3 nucleotides read TGTGCCAGCAGCCAATTCCCGGAGCGGGAGTTAGATACGCAGTATTTT.

The J gene is TRBJ2-7, the V gene TRBV15; the D is unclear. The CDR3 has 12 residues. The V and J ends lost 1 base and 3 bases respectively, with 4 bases between them. CDR1 is LNHNV, CDR2 YYDKDF, per germline (reference sequence). As DNA, the CDR3 is TGTGCCACCAGCAGAGTTGGCTACGAGCAGTACTTC. Protein sequence: CATSRVGYEQYF.

This clone was seen only once. The rearrangement uses TRBV2 and TRBJ1-5; 7 bases are shared with TRBD1. The trim removed 4 bases at V and 6 bases at J, leaving 15 bases unmatched. Germline V gene data show CDR1 as SNHLY and CDR2 as FYNNEI. The length of the CDR3 is 17 residues. In nucleotides, the CDR3 is TGTGCCAGCAGTGTGGTGGGAGGGGGCGGTTTTAGTCAGCCCCAGCATTTT. Translated, it gives CASSVVGGGGFSQPQHF. The whole variable domain, remainder taken from reference TRBV2 and TRBJ1-5, is EPEVTQTPSHQVTQMGQEVILRCVPISNHLYFYWYRQILGQKVEFLVSFYNNEISEKSEIFDDQFSVERPDGSNFTLKIRSTKLEDSAMYFCASSVVGGGGFSQPQHFGDGTRLSIL.

The chain links TRBV20-1 to TRBJ2-3; no clear D gene. The V end was cut by 5 bases, the J end by 5 bases, with 5 bases between. The CDR3 has 10 residues. Per the germline V gene, CDR1 is DFQATT and CDR2 is SNEGSKA (reference sequence). The CDR3 loop reads CSAFEDTQYF. CDR3 coding DNA: TGCAGTGCTTTTGAAGATACGCAGTATTTT.

This CDR3 reads CASSERLAGVLNEQFF. The DNA for the CDR3 is TGTGCCAGCAGCGAAAGACTAGCGGGAGTCCTAAATGAGCAGTTCTTC. The gene calls are TRBV11-1 and TRBJ2-1; 12 bases are a match to TRBD2. V shed 5 bases and J 7 bases; nucleotides not matched to a gene: 9. Germline CDR1 and CDR2: SGHAT and FQDESV (reference sequence). This CDR3 contains 16 residues.

The chain employs TRBV7-9 and TRBJ2-5; D not resolved. Germline values: CDR1 SEHNR, CDR2 FQNEAQ (reference sequence). V gave up 2 bases and J gave up 0 bases, with 13 bases separating them. The length of the CDR3 is 16 residues. The CDR3 DNA reads as TGTGCCAGCAGCTTATCGGGCAGCTGGTACCAAGAGACCCAGTACTTC. Translating gives CASSLSGSWYQETQYF.

The chain combines TRBV7-2 with TRBJ1-1; 8 positions agree with TRBD1. CDR1 and CDR2 (germline): SGHTA, FQGNSA. J gave up 0 bases and V 1 base, and 1 base lay outside the gene matches. CDR3 length: 15 amino acids. In DNA, the CDR3 is TGTGCCAGCAGCTTAGTGACAGGGGTGAACACTGAAGCTTTCTTT. Its translation is CASSLVTGVNTEAFF.

The rearrangement links TRBV4-3 to TRBJ2-3; the D is unclear. Trimming left V 0 bases short and J 7 bases short, with 8 bases between. This CDR3 comprises 13 residues. Germline V gene sequence: CDR1 LGHNA, CDR2 YSLEER. CDR3 in DNA: TGCGCCAGCAGCCAAGACCGGAGCAATACGCAGTATTTT. Translating it yields CASSQDRSNTQYF.

V usage is TRBV18 and J usage is TRBJ2-2, with 9 bases aligning to TRBD2. This CDR3 spans 17 amino acids. J was trimmed by 2 bases and V by 6 bases; bases with no gene match: 10. Germline V lookup: CDR1 KGHSH, CDR2 LQKENI. In DNA, the CDR3 is TGTGCCAGCTCGGGCCTAAGACTAGCGGAAAACACCGGGGAGCTGTTTTTT. It is translated as CASSGLRLAENTGELFF.

The rearrangement uses TRBV27 and TRBJ1-1; weak D call: TRBD1 (6 bases). CDR1 and CDR2 from the germline V gene are MNHEY and SMNVEV (reference sequence). The CDR3 totals 12 residues. The V and J ends lost 5 bases and 3 bases respectively, with 7 bases between them. CDR3 in DNA: TGTGCCAGCAGTACAGGGCACACTGAAGCTTTCTTT. This translates into CASSTGHTEAFF.

The CDR3 nucleotides are TGTGCCAGCTCGCCGGGCGGACAGGTCGGTCAGCCCCAGCATTTT. This gives the protein CASSPGGQVGQPQHF. V gene TRBV18 combines with J gene TRBJ1-5, with 7 bases lining up with TRBD1. V gave up 6 bases and J gave up 6 bases; unmatched junction bases: 11. CDR1 is KGHSH, CDR2 LQKENI, per germline. The length of the CDR3 is 15 residues.

The chain recombines TRBV4-1 with TRBJ2-7; 8 bases line up with TRBD1. The CDR3 runs 15 residues. The J segment lost 2 bases and the V segment lost 2 bases, leaving 5 bases of the junction unmatched. CDR1 is MGHRA, CDR2 YSYEKL, per germline. This chain's CDR3 is CASSQRDRLAYEQYF. The CDR3 DNA sequence: TGCGCCAGCAGCCAACGGGACAGGTTAGCCTACGAGCAGTACTTC.

The J gene is TRBJ2-7, the V gene TRBV2; 12 positions agree with TRBD2. This CDR3 has 15 residues. V trimming: 5 bases; J trimming: 4 bases; junction bases outside the gene matches: 6. CDR1 SNHLY and CDR2 FYNNEI come from the germline V gene. CDR3 sequence (DNA): TGTGCCAGCAGTCGGACTAGCGGGAAAAGTTACGAGCAGTACTTC. It codes for CASSRTSGKSYEQYF.

The rearrangement links TRBV21-1 to TRBJ2-1; the listed D gene, TRBD1, was not tested against the DNA. TRBV21-1 is a known pseudogene. The CDR3 sequence is 11 residues long. The CDR3 is CLGGRGHEQFF. The CDR3 DNA is TGCTTAGGGGGCAGGGGCCATGAGCAGTTCTTC.

J is TRBJ2-7 and V is TRBV5-4, with a weak D call TRBD1 (6 bases). Looked up from germline, CDR1 is SGHNT and CDR2 is YYREEE (reference sequence). V lost 2 bases and J 5 bases, leaving 20 bases between the germline ends. The CDR3 spans 16 residues. This CDR3 reads CASSFFNRDKANEQYF. The CDR3 DNA follows: TGTGCCAGCAGCTTCTTTAACCGGGACAAAGCCAACGAGCAGTACTTC.

In this sample, this clone turned up once. The chain has TRBV30 and TRBJ1-5; D is unresolved. Germline values: CDR1 GTSNPN, CDR2 SVGIG (reference sequence). CDR3 length: 14 residues. V gave up 2 bases and J gave up 3 bases, with 11 bases separating them. The CDR3 loop is CAWSRAKTNQPQHF. The CDR3 DNA reads TGTGCCTGGAGTCGAGCAAAAACCAATCAGCCCCAGCATTTT.

The chain has TRBV25-1 and TRBJ1-1, with D possibly being TRBD1 (5 bases). This CDR3 has 16 residues. The germline V and J ends were trimmed by 3 bases and 5 bases, with 19 bases remaining between them. Germline assignment: CDR1 MGHDK and CDR2 SYGVNS. CDR3 residues: CASSEGVGVARTEAFF. The CDR3 DNA reads as TGTGCCAGCAGTGAGGGGGTGGGGGTGGCGAGGACTGAAGCTTTCTTT.

This CDR3 reads CASSGGRVDGNTIYF. CDR3 in DNA: TGTGCCAGCAGCGGGGGCAGGGTTGATGGAAACACCATATATTTT. The genes are TRBV5-4 and TRBJ1-3, with a weak D call TRBD1 (6 bases). Per germline, CDR1 SGHNT and CDR2 YYREEE (reference sequence). V lost 4 bases and J lost 3, with 14 bases in between. The CDR3 runs 15 residues.

This sequence joins TRBV27 and TRBJ2-3; TRBD1 agrees at 10 bases. Germline CDR1 reads MNHEY; CDR2 reads SMNVEV (reference sequence). The V segment lost 8 bases and the J segment 7 bases; nucleotides outside the gene matches: 6. The CDR3 is 13 amino acids. The CDR3 loop reads CASRDRGRNTQYF. Here the CDR3 DNA reads TGTGCCAGCCGAGACAGGGGGCGAAATACGCAGTATTTT.

J is TRBJ2-2 and V is TRBV7-2; D remains unclear. V lost 8 bases and J lost 5, with 6 bases in between. Germline values: CDR1 SGHTA, CDR2 FQGNSA. This CDR3 region has 11 residues. CDR3 coding DNA: TGTGCCAGCCGGGCGACCGGGGAGCTGTTTTTT. Translated, it gives CASRATGELFF.

V and J are TRBV28 and TRBJ1-5; a possible D gene is TRBD1 (6 bases). Trimming took off 6 bases at V and 6 bases at J, with 9 bases between the two ends. Looked up from germline, CDR1 is MDHEN and CDR2 is SYDVKM. CDR3 size: 12 residues. The CDR3 DNA sequence: TGTGCCAGCAGCAGGGGTCTTCAGCCCCAGCATTTT. Translation gives CASSRGLQPQHF.

The gene calls are TRBV25-1 and TRBJ2-2, with D possibly matching TRBD2 (5 bases). Per the germline V gene, CDR1 is MGHDK and CDR2 is SYGVNS. The V and J ends lost 1 base and 3 bases respectively, with 9 bases between them. The CDR3 totals 15 residues. CDR3 sequence reads: CASSESRGYTGELFF. DNA of the CDR3: TGTGCCAGCAGTGAATCGAGAGGGTACACCGGGGAGCTGTTTTTT.